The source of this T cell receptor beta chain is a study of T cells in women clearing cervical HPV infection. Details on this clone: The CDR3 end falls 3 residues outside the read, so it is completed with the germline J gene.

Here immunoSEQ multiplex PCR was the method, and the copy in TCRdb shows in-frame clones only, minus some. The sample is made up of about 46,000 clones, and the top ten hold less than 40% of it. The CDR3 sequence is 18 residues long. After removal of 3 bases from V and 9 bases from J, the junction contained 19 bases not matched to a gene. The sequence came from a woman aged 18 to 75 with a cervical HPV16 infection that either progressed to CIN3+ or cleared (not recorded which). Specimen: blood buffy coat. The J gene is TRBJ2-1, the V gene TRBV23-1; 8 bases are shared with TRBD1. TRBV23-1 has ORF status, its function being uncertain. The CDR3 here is CASSHHPPGGDPTGEQFF. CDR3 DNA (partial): TGCGCCAGCAGTCACCACCCCCCAGGGGGCGATCCGACTGGTGAG.